The next 14 T cell receptor beta chains were all read from a single sample in a study of shared clonotypes between healthy human individuals. TCRdb keeps only in-frame clones here, not all; method: immunoSEQ multiplex PCR. Seen here are about 980,000 clones, about 80% observed once, and the top ten hold about 1.5%. Specimen: memory CD4+ T cells sorted from blood. Subset indicated: CD45RA-negative fraction. Source of these receptors: a man between 18 and 29 years old in good health.

The chain has TRBV19 and TRBJ1-1, with 8 bases fitting TRBD1. Germline CDR1 and CDR2: LNHDA and SQIVND (reference sequence). The CDR3 has 15 residues. The J segment lost 0 bases and the V segment lost 2 bases, leaving 2 bases of the junction unmatched. The CDR3 region has the DNA TGTGCCAGTAGTATATCAGGGGGCGTGAACACTGAAGCTTTCTTT. This encodes CASSISGGVNTEAFF.

V and J are TRBV25-1 and TRBJ1-1; unclear D gene. Looked up from germline, CDR1 is MGHDK and CDR2 is SYGVNS. The V end was cut by 7 bases, the J end by 1 base, with 4 bases between. This CDR3 is built from 11 residues. CDR3 coding DNA: TGTGCCAGCACGAAGAACACTGAAGCTTTCTTT. Protein: CASTKNTEAFF.

This clone occurred a few times. The V gene is TRBV7-8, the J gene TRBJ1-3, with 7 bases that match TRBD1. There are 15 residues in the CDR3. In germline, CDR1 is SGHVS, CDR2 FQNEAQ. J lost 4 bases, V lost 5 bases, and 8 bases had no gene match. Written as DNA, the CDR3 is TGTGCCAGCAGCGGAACACAGGGGAAAGGAAACACCATATATTTT. Amino acids: CASSGTQGKGNTIYF.

Notes on this clone: The sample holds other DNA sequences that translate to the same CDR3. The chain uses TRBV20-1 and TRBJ2-7; a weak D match, TRBD2 (5 bases). Germline CDR1 DFQATT, CDR2 SNEGSKA (reference sequence). This CDR3 contains 11 residues. This CDR3 reads CSAERQYEQYF. The CDR3, as DNA: TGCAGCGCGGAGCGGCAATACGAGCAGTACTTC.

In its sample, this clone was seen a few times. V and J are TRBV15 and TRBJ1-4; D unresolved. Deletions cut 8 bases from V and 2 bases from J, with 18 bases between. This CDR3 region has 16 residues. The V gene's germline CDR1 is LNHNV and CDR2 YYDKDF (reference sequence). CDR3 bases: TGTGCCACCCACGCCTGGTCGGGCAAGACTAATGAAAAACTGTTTTTT. Translated: CATHAWSGKTNEKLFF.

The gene calls are TRBV11-2 and TRBJ2-7; 8 bases agree with TRBD1. The germline V gene has CDR1 SGHAT and CDR2 FQNNGV. The CDR3 loop spans 19 amino acids. V trimming: 4 bases; J trimming: 1 base; junction bases outside the gene matches: 18. The CDR3 sequence: CASSSYRLTPGQASYEQYF. The CDR3 DNA follows: TGTGCCAGCAGCTCCTATAGGCTTACACCGGGACAGGCTTCCTACGAGCAGTACTTC.

The genes are TRBV20-1 and TRBJ2-3; the D is unclear. Germline assignment: CDR1 DFQATT and CDR2 SNEGSKA (reference sequence). This CDR3 has 11 amino acids. V lost 6 bases, J lost 6 bases, and 10 bases lay in between. CDR3 protein: CSAHERDTQYF. The DNA of the CDR3 is TGCAGTGCGCATGAAAGGGATACGCAGTATTTT.

The rearrangement uses TRBV5-5 and TRBJ1-1; no clear D. Trimming removed 8 bases at V and 0 bases at J, with 11 bases between. The CDR3 has 13 amino acids. From germline, CDR1 is SGHKS and CDR2 YYEKEE (reference sequence). CDR3 amino acids: CASRRTMNTEAFF. In DNA, the CDR3 is TGTGCCAGTCGACGTACCATGAACACTGAAGCTTTCTTT.

The chain couples TRBV20-1 to TRBJ2-7, with no clear D. The CDR3 is 10 residues long. The V gene lost 3 bases and the J gene lost 6 bases, with 6 bases spanning the gap. Germline V gene lookup returns CDR1 DFQATT and CDR2 SNEGSKA (reference sequence). CDR3 sequence (DNA): TGCAGTGCTAGGTATAGCGAGCAGTACTTC. It encodes CSARYSEQYF.

For this clone: Other nucleotide sequences in the sample specify the same CDR3. The V call is TRBV25-1, the J call TRBJ1-4; no definite D call. This CDR3 has 12 residues. CDR1 and CDR2 from the germline V gene are MGHDK and SYGVNS. V was pared by 9 bases and J by 8 bases, with 13 bases between. The CDR3 DNA sequence: TGTGCCAGTGCGGACGTCGGGGAAAAACTGTTTTTT. Protein: CASADVGEKLFF.

The chain recombines TRBV6-5 with TRBJ1-4; unclear D gene. CDR3 length: 14 residues. Germline V gives CDR1 MNHEY, CDR2 SVGAGI. Trimming pared 5 bases from V and 4 bases from J, leaving 11 bases between. CDR3 loop: CASSRPVFNEKLFF. CDR3 nucleotide sequence: TGTGCCAGCAGTCGCCCGGTCTTTAATGAAAAACTGTTTTTT.

The gene calls are TRBV10-3 and TRBJ2-5; TRBD2 matches 11 bases. This CDR3 comprises 15 residues. The ends lost 6 bases at V and 5 bases at J; junction bases unmatched: 8. The germline V gene has CDR1 ENHRY and CDR2 SYGVKD. CDR3 nucleotide sequence: TGTGCCATCAGGAGTACTAGCGGGGGTTGGGAGACCCAGTACTTC. Its protein product is CAIRSTSGGWETQYF.

The rearrangement joins TRBV4-1 to TRBJ2-3; 11 bases map to TRBD1. CDR1 is MGHRA and CDR2 is YSYEKL in the germline V gene. V was clipped by 6 bases and J by 1 base; unmatched bases: 12. The CDR3 has 18 residues. DNA for the CDR3: TGCGCCAGCAGGCCTCCGGGACAGGGGGGTTCTGGCACAGATACGCAGTATTTT. This encodes CASRPPGQGGSGTDTQYF.

The sample holds many counts of this clone. Other DNA sequences within the sample encode an identical CDR3. This sequence joins TRBV9 and TRBJ2-5; 14 bases align to TRBD2. V dropped 2 bases and J dropped 4; count of bases not matched to a gene: 4. Per the germline V gene, CDR1 is SGDLS and CDR2 is YYNGEE. The CDR3 has 16 amino acids. CDR3 nucleotide sequence: TGTGCCAGCAGCGTGGGGACTAGCGGGGGCGGAGAGACCCAGTACTTC. It is translated as CASSVGTSGGGETQYF.